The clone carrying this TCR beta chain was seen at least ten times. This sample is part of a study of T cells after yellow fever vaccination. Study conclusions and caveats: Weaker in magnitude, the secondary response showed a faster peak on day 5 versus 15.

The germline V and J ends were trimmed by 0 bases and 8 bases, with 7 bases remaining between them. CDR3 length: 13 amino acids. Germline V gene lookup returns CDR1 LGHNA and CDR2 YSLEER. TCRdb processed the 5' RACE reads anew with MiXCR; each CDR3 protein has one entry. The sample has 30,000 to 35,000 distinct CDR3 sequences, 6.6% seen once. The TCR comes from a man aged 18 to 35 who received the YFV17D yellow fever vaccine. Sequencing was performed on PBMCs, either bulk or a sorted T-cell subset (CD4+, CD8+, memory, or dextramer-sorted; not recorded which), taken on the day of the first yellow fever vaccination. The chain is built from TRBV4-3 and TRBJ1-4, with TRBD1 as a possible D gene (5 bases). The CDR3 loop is CASSQDGGEKLFF. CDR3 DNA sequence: TGCGCCAGCAGCCAAGATGGGGGAGAAAAACTGTTTTTT.